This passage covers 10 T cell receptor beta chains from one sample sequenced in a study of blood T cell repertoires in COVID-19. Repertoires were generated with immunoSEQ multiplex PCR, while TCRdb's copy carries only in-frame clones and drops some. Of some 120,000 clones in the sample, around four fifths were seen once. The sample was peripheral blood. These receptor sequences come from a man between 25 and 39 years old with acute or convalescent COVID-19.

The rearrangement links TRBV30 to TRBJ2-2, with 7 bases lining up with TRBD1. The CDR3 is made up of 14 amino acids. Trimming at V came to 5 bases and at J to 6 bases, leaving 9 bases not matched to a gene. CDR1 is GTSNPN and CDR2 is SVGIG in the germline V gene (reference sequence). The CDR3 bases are TGTGCCTGGTCCACAGGGGTTGTCTCCGGGGAGCTGTTTTTT. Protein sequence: CAWSTGVVSGELFF.

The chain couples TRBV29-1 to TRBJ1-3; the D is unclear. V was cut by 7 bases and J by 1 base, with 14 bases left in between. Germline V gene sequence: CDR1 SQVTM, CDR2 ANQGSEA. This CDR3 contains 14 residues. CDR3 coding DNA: TGCAGCGCCACCCACGCGGTTTCTGGAAACACCATATATTTT. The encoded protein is CSATHAVSGNTIYF.

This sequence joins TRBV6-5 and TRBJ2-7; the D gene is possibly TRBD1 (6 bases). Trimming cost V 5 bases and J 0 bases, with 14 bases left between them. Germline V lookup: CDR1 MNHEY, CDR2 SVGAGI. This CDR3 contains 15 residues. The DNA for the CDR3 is TGTGCCAGCAGTCAAACACAGGGTTTCTCCTACGAGCAGTACTTC. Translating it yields CASSQTQGFSYEQYF.

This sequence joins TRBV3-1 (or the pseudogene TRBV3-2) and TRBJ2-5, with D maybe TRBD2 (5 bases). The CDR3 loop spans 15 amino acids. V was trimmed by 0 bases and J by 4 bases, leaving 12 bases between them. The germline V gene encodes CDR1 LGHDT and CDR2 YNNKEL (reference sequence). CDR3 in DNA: TGTGCCAGCAGCCAAGATTTGAGCGGAGGAGAGACCCAGTACTTC. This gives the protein CASSQDLSGGETQYF.

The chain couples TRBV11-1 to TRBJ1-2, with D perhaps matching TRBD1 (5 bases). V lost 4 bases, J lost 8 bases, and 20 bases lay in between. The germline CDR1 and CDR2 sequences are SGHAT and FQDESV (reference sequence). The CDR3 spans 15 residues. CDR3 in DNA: TGTGCCAGCAGCTCCCAGGGACTGGTGGAAGGGGGCTACACCTTC. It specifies CASSSQGLVEGGYTF. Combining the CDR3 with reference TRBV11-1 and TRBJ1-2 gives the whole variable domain EAEVAQSPRYKITEKSQAVAFWCDPISGHATLYWYRQILGQGPELLVQFQDESVVDDSQLPKDRFSAERLKGVDSTLKIQPAELGDSAMYLCASSSQGLVEGGYTFGSGTRLTVV.

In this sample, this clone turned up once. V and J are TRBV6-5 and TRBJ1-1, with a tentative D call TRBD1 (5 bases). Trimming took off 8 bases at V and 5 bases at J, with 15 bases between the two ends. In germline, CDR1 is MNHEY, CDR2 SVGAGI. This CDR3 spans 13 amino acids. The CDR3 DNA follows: TGTGCCAGCGTCCGGTACCGGGGGACTGAAGCTTTCTTT. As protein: CASVRYRGTEAFF.

The CDR3 here is CASRGQQGNTEAFF. The CDR3 DNA reads TGCGCCAGCAGGGGACAGCAGGGGAACACTGAAGCTTTCTTT. The J gene is TRBJ1-1, the V gene TRBV5-1, with 7 bases that match TRBD1. With 5 bases clipped from V and 1 base from J, the junction kept 5 bases outside the gene matches. This CDR3 contains 14 residues. Germline assignment: CDR1 SGHRS and CDR2 YFSETQ.

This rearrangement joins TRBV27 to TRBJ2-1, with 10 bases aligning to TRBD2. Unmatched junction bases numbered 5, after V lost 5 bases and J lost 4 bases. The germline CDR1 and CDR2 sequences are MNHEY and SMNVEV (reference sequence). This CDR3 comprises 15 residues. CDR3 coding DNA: TGTGCCAGCAGTGGACTAGCGGAGCCTTACAATGAGCAGTTCTTC. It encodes CASSGLAEPYNEQFF.

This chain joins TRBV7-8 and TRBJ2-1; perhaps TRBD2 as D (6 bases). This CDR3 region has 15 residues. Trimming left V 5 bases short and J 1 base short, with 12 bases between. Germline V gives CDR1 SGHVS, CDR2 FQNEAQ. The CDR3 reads CASSPGRLSYNEQFF. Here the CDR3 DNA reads TGTGCCAGCAGCCCGGGGAGGTTGTCCTACAATGAGCAGTTCTTC. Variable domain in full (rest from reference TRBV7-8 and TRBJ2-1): GAGVSQSPRYKVAKRGQDVALRCDPISGHVSLFWYQQALGQGPEFLTYFQNEAQLDKSGLPSDRFFAERPEGSVSTLKIQRTQQEDSAVYLCASSPGRLSYNEQFFGPGTRLTVL.

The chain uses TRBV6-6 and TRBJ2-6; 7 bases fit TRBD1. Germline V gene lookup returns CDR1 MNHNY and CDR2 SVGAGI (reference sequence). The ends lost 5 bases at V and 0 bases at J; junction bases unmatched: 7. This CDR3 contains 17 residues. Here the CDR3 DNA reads TGTGCCAGCAGTCTAGGACAGGTTAGCTCTGGGGCCAACGTCCTGACTTTC. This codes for CASSLGQVSSGANVLTF.